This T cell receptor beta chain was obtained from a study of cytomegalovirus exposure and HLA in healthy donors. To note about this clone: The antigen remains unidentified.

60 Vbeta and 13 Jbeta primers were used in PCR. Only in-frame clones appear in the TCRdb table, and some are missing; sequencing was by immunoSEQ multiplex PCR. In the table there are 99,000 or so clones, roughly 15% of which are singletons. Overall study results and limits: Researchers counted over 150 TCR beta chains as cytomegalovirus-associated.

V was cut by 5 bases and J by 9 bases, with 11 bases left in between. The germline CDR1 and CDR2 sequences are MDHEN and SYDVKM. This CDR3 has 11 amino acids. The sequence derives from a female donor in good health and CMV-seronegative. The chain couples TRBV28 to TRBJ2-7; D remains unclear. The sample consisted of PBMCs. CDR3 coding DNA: TGTGCCAGCAGTGAGAGACACGTGCAGTACTTC. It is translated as CASSERHVQYF.